These T cell receptor beta chains were read from a single sample in a study of beta chain features in type 1 diabetes. Measured with immunoSEQ multiplex PCR; TCRdb has only the in-frame clones, and not every one. The sample records approximately 730,000 clones, about an eighth being singletons. The sequenced sample was naive CD4+ T cells from blood. The receptors stem from a man younger than 35 with type 1 diabetes. The CDR3 runs from the conserved cysteine through the conserved F or W. D genes are given only for firm matches. Clone size is not always given. Where it is, it says once, few, many or a class for expanded clones.

size: -; D: -; V: TRBV11-3; J: TRBJ1-2; CDR3: CASSLADGYTF; DNA: TGTGCCAGCAGCTTGGCGGATGGCTACACCTTC
size: few; D: -; V: TRBV15; J: TRBJ2-3; CDR3: CATSRVLLASTDTQYF; DNA: TGTGCCACCAGCAGAGTACTACTCGCTAGCACAGATACGCAGTATTTT
size: -; D: -; V: TRBV2; J: TRBJ2-1; CDR3: CASGGLYEQFF; DNA: TGTGCCAGCGGGGGGTTGTATGAGCAGTTCTTC
size: few; D: TRBD2; V: TRBV9; J: TRBJ2-1; CDR3: CASSSGGIYNEQFF; DNA: TGTGCCAGCAGCTCGGGGGGGATCTACAATGAGCAGTTCTTC
size: few; D: -; V: TRBV6-5; J: TRBJ1-6; CDR3: CASSRTLASPLHF; DNA: TGTGCCAGCAGCCGGACGCTTGCCTCACCCCTCCACTTT
size: -; D: -; V: TRBV21-1; J: TRBJ2-1; CDR3: CASSTFASGGSYNEQFF; DNA: TGTGCCAGCAGCACGTTTGCTAGCGGGGGGTCCTACAATGAGCAGTTCTTC
size: few; D: -; V: TRBV18; J: TRBJ1-1; CDR3: CASSPGQENTEAFF; DNA: TGTGCCAGCTCACCAGGGCAGGAGAACACTGAAGCTTTCTTT
size: few; D: TRBD2; V: TRBV7-9; J: TRBJ2-1; CDR3: CASSGGTSGRGTYNEQFF; DNA: TGTGCCAGCTCCGGAGGGACTAGCGGACGTGGCACCTACAATGAGCAGTTCTTC
size: few; D: -; V: TRBV1; J: TRBJ1-2; CDR3: CTSSQDRGLVDYGYTF; DNA: TGCACCAGCAGCCAAGACAGGGGCCTGGTCGACTATGGCTACACCTTC
size: few; D: -; V: TRBV30; J: TRBJ1-5; CDR3: CAWSDTGTFSNQPQHF; DNA: TGTGCCTGGAGTGACACAGGGACTTTTAGCAATCAGCCCCAGCATTTT
size: -; D: -; V: TRBV6-5; J: TRBJ1-4; CDR3: CASSYRGTRDEKLFF; DNA: TGTGCCAGCAGTTACCGGGGGACACGGGATGAAAAACTGTTTTTT
size: -; D: -; V: TRBV30; J: TRBJ1-1; CDR3: CACARGTEAFF; DNA: TGTGCCTGCGCAAGGGGCACTGAAGCTTTCTTT
size: -; D: -; V: TRBV11-3; J: TRBJ2-3; CDR3: CASSLETDTQYF; DNA: TGTGCCAGCAGCTTAGAGACAGATACGCAGTATTTT
size: few; D: -; V: TRBV10-3; J: TRBJ2-3; CDR3: CAISEVVATSTDTQYF; DNA: TGTGCCATCAGTGAGGTTGTGGCGACTAGCACAGATACGCAGTATTTT
size: -; D: -; V: TRBV2; J: TRBJ2-7; CDR3: CASSEALLTHEQYF; DNA: TGTGCCAGCAGTGAAGCGCTTCTTACGCACGAGCAGTACTTC
size: few; D: -; V: TRBV5-6; J: TRBJ2-5; CDR3: CASSFRVLGGETQYF; DNA: TGTGCCAGCAGCTTCCGGGTCCTCGGAGGAGAGACCCAGTACTTC
size: few; D: -; V: TRBV7-2; J: TRBJ1-2; CDR3: CASSPTAANYGYTF; DNA: TGTGCCAGCAGCCCCACGGCTGCTAACTATGGCTACACCTTC
size: -; D: -; V: TRBV30; J: TRBJ1-1; CDR3: CAWTAGMNTEAFF; DNA: TGTGCCTGGACCGCTGGGATGAACACTGAAGCTTTCTTT
size: -; D: TRBD1; V: TRBV30; J: TRBJ1-1; CDR3: CAWSALSRTGVPEAFF; DNA: TGTGCCTGGAGTGCCCTTTCCCGGACAGGGGTCCCTGAAGCTTTCTTT
size: -; D: TRBD2; V: TRBV28; J: TRBJ2-1; CDR3: CASSPLAEKRFF; DNA: TGTGCCAGCAGTCCCCTAGCGGAGAAGCGGTTCTTC
size: -; D: -; V: TRBV4-1; J: TRBJ1-5; CDR3: CASSHPDGANQPQHF; DNA: TGCGCCAGCAGCCATCCTGACGGAGCAAATCAGCCCCAGCATTTT
size: few; D: -; V: TRBV7-3; J: TRBJ2-5; CDR3: CASTPTRRAAETQYF; DNA: TGTGCCAGCACCCCAACCAGGCGGGCGGCGGAGACCCAGTACTTC
size: -; D: -; V: TRBV21-1; J: TRBJ2-4; CDR3: CASSKERFSGAHSKNIQYF; DNA: TGTGCCAGCAGTAAAGAGCGGTTTTCGGGGGCGCATTCCAAAAACATTCAGTACTTC
size: few; D: -; V: TRBV27; J: TRBJ1-1; CDR3: CASSLSWDTEAFF; DNA: TGTGCCAGCAGTTTATCCTGGGACACTGAAGCTTTCTTT
size: few; D: -; V: TRBV4-1; J: TRBJ1-2; CDR3: CASSRPLTTTYGYTF; DNA: TGCGCCAGTTCCCGACCTTTGACCACCACCTATGGCTACACCTTC
size: few; D: TRBD2; V: TRBV7-3; J: TRBJ2-2; CDR3: CASSLSGTTGTGELFF; DNA: TGTGCCAGCAGCTTAAGTGGGACTACCGGCACCGGGGAGCTGTTTTTT
size: -; D: -; V: TRBV4-2; J: TRBJ2-1; CDR3: CASSQEGASGYNEQFF; DNA: TGTGCCAGCAGCCAAGAGGGGGCTAGCGGCTACAATGAGCAGTTCTTC
size: few; D: -; V: TRBV5-4; J: TRBJ2-1; CDR3: CASSLEGGFRANEQFF; DNA: TGTGCCAGCAGCCTGGAGGGGGGGTTTAGGGCCAATGAGCAGTTCTTC